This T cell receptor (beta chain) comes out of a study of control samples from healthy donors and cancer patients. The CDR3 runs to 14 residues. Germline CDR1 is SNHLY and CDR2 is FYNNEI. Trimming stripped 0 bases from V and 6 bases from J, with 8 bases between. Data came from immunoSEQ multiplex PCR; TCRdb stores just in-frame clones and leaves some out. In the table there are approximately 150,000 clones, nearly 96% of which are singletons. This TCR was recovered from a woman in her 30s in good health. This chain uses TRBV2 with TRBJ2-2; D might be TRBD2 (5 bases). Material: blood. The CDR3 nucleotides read TGTGCCAGCAGTGAAGCGCGCGGGTCCGGGGAGCTGTTTTTT. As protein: CASSEARGSGELFF.